Shown below are 21 T cell receptor beta chains from a single sample sequenced in a study of T cell responses to AZD1222 COVID-19 vaccine. Using immunoSEQ multiplex PCR, the repertoire was profiled, and TCRdb retains in-frame clones only, with some absent. The sample lists approximately 100,000 clones, roughly nine tenths occurring once. The specimen was peripheral blood, collected on day 0 of AZD1222 vaccination. These TCRs come from an adult in good health.

The gene calls are TRBV9 and TRBJ2-7; 7 nucleotides match TRBD1. This CDR3 has 14 residues. Germline V gene data show CDR1 as SGDLS and CDR2 as YYNGEE. The junction had 3 bases not matched to a gene; V was cut back by 0 bases and J by 3 bases. As DNA, the CDR3 is TGTGCCAGCAGCGTAGGGACAGGCCTCTACGAGCAGTACTTC. This gives the protein CASSVGTGLYEQYF.

This chain joins TRBV19 and TRBJ1-6; TRBD1 is a possible D gene (5 bases). The V and J ends lost 6 bases and 5 bases respectively, with 14 bases between them. CDR1 and CDR2 from the germline V gene are LNHDA and SQIVND (reference sequence). The CDR3 sequence is 15 residues long. The CDR3 nucleotides are TGTGCCAGTAGAATGGGGGGGAGAGATAATTCACCCCTCCACTTT. Translating it yields CASRMGGRDNSPLHF.

This chain uses TRBV19 with TRBJ1-5, with D possibly being TRBD1 (5 bases). The CDR3 totals 15 residues. V dropped 9 bases and J dropped 6 bases, with 21 bases sitting between them. The V gene's germline CDR1 is LNHDA and CDR2 SQIVND (reference sequence). The CDR3 DNA is TGTGCCAGCCAGCGGGACCTAGATAGGGGTCAGCCCCAGCATTTT. This sequence encodes CASQRDLDRGQPQHF.

The CDR3 is CASSGVAGLRQPQHF. The CDR3 DNA reads TGTGCCAGCAGTGGGGTCGCAGGGCTCCGTCAGCCCCAGCATTTT. The chain couples TRBV2 to TRBJ1-5, with D maybe TRBD1 (5 bases). In germline, CDR1 is SNHLY, CDR2 FYNNEI. This CDR3 is 15 amino acids long. Trimming took 4 bases from V and 6 from J, leaving 16 bases between them.

V is TRBV7-2 and J is TRBJ2-7; TRBD2 matches at 9 bases. Germline CDR1 reads SGHTA; CDR2 reads FQGNSA. The CDR3 runs to 15 residues. The V gene end was trimmed by 5 bases and the J gene end by 2 bases; junction bases not matched to a gene: 7. DNA of the CDR3: TGTGCCAGCAGCGGATCGGGACTAGCTACCTACGAGCAGTACTTC. It codes for CASSGSGLATYEQYF.

This clone occurred once. This chain connects TRBV19 to TRBJ2-1; no firm D call. V lost 7 bases and J lost 4, with 11 bases in between. Germline V gives CDR1 LNHDA, CDR2 SQIVND (reference sequence). This CDR3 region has 13 residues. The CDR3 reads CASNPWGYNEQFF. The CDR3 bases are TGTGCCAGTAATCCTTGGGGATACAATGAGCAGTTCTTC.

The chain combines TRBV19 with TRBJ1-2; D remains unclear. Trimming left V 8 bases short and J 4 bases short, with 14 bases between. The CDR3 sequence is 13 residues long. Germline V lookup: CDR1 LNHDA, CDR2 SQIVND (reference sequence). CDR3 amino acids: CASRRSLLYGYTF. The CDR3 nucleotides are TGTGCCAGTCGCCGCAGCCTACTCTATGGCTACACCTTC. Drawing the rest from reference TRBV19 and TRBJ1-2, the complete variable domain is DGGITQSPKYLFRKEGQNVTLSCEQNLNHDAMYWYRQDPGQGLRLIYYSQIVNDFQKGDIAEGYSVSREKKESFPLTVTSAQKNPTAFYLCASRRSLLYGYTFGSGTRLTVV.

The J gene is TRBJ1-3, the V gene TRBV18; D may be TRBD1 (5 bases). The CDR3 spans 15 residues. V lost 3 bases and J lost 0, with 9 bases in between. The germline V gene has CDR1 KGHSH and CDR2 LQKENI. Here the CDR3 reads CASSPGGASGNTIYF. CDR3 nucleotide sequence: TGTGCCAGCTCACCGGGAGGGGCCTCTGGAAACACCATATATTTT.

The rearrangement joins TRBV5-4 to TRBJ2-2; D tentatively fits TRBD1 or TRBD2 (5 bases each). V shed 4 bases and J shed 5 bases, with 18 bases lying between them. The CDR3 extends over 16 amino acids. Germline assignment: CDR1 SGHNT and CDR2 YYREEE (reference sequence). In DNA, the CDR3 is TGTGCCAGCAGCCCGCCCAAAAAGGGGAGTACCGGGGAGCTGTTTTTT. It translates to CASSPPKKGSTGELFF. Together with reference TRBV5-4 and TRBJ2-2, the CDR3 gives the full variable domain: ETGVTQSPTHLIKTRGQQVTLRCSSQSGHNTVSWYQQALGQGPQFIFQYYREEENGRGNFPPRFSGLQFPNYSSELNVNALELDDSALYLCASSPPKKGSTGELFFGEGSRLTVL.

The chain is built from TRBV12-3 or TRBV12-4 and TRBJ2-4, with D perhaps matching TRBD1 (5 bases). The CDR3 has 13 residues. V lost 3 bases and J 8 bases, leaving 11 bases between the germline ends. The CDR3 spells CASSLGLRDIQYF. In DNA form, the CDR3 reads TGTGCCAGCAGTTTGGGGCTAAGGGACATTCAGTACTTC.

This sequence joins TRBV4-1 and TRBJ1-5; D is uncertain. In germline, CDR1 is MGHRA, CDR2 YSYEKL. The germline V and J ends were trimmed by 0 bases and 6 bases, with 9 bases remaining between them. This CDR3 contains 14 residues. The CDR3 sequence is CASSQDPTRQPQHF. The CDR3, as DNA: TGCGCCAGCAGCCAAGACCCCACCCGTCAGCCCCAGCATTTT.

This chain connects TRBV18 to TRBJ1-4; TRBD1 agrees at 8 bases. The trim removed 3 bases at V and 1 base at J, leaving 1 base unmatched. From germline, CDR1 is KGHSH and CDR2 LQKENI. The CDR3 has 15 amino acids. The CDR3 nucleotides read TGTGCCAGCTCACCGGACAGGGTAACTAATGAAAAACTGTTTTTT. Its protein product is CASSPDRVTNEKLFF.

This clone occurred a few times. The chain carries TRBV7-8 and TRBJ2-1; D may be TRBD1 (6 bases). CDR1 and CDR2 from the germline V gene are SGHVS and FQNEAQ. There are 14 residues in the CDR3. V gave up 5 bases and J gave up 3 bases, with 11 bases separating them. The CDR3 is CASSQGHLYNEQFF. The CDR3 nucleotides read TGTGCCAGCAGCCAGGGACACCTCTACAATGAGCAGTTCTTC.

The sample holds one count of this clone. The chain carries TRBV20-1 and TRBJ2-5; D gene uncertain. This CDR3 comprises 13 residues. The V gene's germline CDR1 is DFQATT and CDR2 SNEGSKA (reference sequence). Trimming took 3 bases from V and 5 from J, leaving 13 bases between them. The CDR3 DNA sequence: TGCAGTGCTAGTACGAGCCCCGGGGAGACCCAGTACTTC. This gives the protein CSASTSPGETQYF.

The chain carries TRBV7-9 and TRBJ2-7; 7 positions match TRBD1. CDR3 length: 14 residues. Trimming cost V 7 bases and J 0 bases; bases outside gene matches: 6. Looked up from germline, CDR1 is SEHNR and CDR2 is FQNEAQ (reference sequence). As DNA, the CDR3 is TGTGCCAGCACCCGAGGACAGGACTCCTACGAGCAGTACTTC. The encoded protein is CASTRGQDSYEQYF.

This chain links TRBV6-5 with TRBJ1-3; D is undetermined. This CDR3 region has 16 residues. Germline CDR1 is MNHEY and CDR2 is SVGAGI. The V end lost 4 bases, the J end lost 0 bases, and 13 bases lay between the germline ends. The CDR3 is CASSSQKSVSGNTIYF. CDR3 coding DNA: TGTGCCAGCAGTTCTCAAAAGTCTGTCTCTGGAAACACCATATATTTT.

V is TRBV30 and J is TRBJ2-1; D may be TRBD1 (7 bases). The CDR3 has 14 amino acids. The V end lost 5 bases, the J end lost 1 base, and 12 bases lay between the germline ends. Germline CDR1 and CDR2: GTSNPN and SVGIG (reference sequence). The CDR3 loop reads CAWQTGRSYNEQFF. As DNA, the CDR3 is TGTGCCTGGCAGACAGGGAGGTCCTACAATGAGCAGTTCTTC.

The gene calls are TRBV28 and TRBJ1-5, with D hard to call. V was pared by 3 bases and J by 0 bases, with 9 bases between. This CDR3 region has 15 residues. Germline V gene data show CDR1 as MDHEN and CDR2 as SYDVKM. CDR3 residues: CASSLPVFSNQPQHF. The CDR3 DNA follows: TGTGCCAGCAGTTTGCCGGTTTTTAGCAATCAGCCCCAGCATTTT. The whole variable domain, filled in from reference TRBV28 and TRBJ1-5, reads DVKVTQSSRYLVKRTGEKVFLECVQDMDHENMFWYRQDPGLGLRLIYFSYDVKMKEKGDIPEGYSVSREKKERFSLILESASTNQTSMYLCASSLPVFSNQPQHFGDGTRLSIL.

The gene calls are TRBV19 and TRBJ1-5; TRBD1 agrees at 7 bases. Germline assignment: CDR1 LNHDA and CDR2 SQIVND (reference sequence). The CDR3 loop spans 15 amino acids. With V trimmed by 2 bases and J by 3 bases, 4 bases remained unmatched. The CDR3 DNA is TGTGCCAGTAGTATACCGGGACAGCCCAATCAGCCCCAGCATTTT. Translation gives CASSIPGQPNQPQHF.

The CDR3 reads CSGVQETQYF. In DNA, the CDR3 is TGCAGTGGGGTGCAAGAGACCCAGTACTTC. The chain carries TRBV20-1 and TRBJ2-5, with D uncertain. This CDR3 is built from 10 residues. The V and J ends lost 7 bases and 2 bases respectively, with 5 bases between them. Germline CDR1 is DFQATT and CDR2 is SNEGSKA (reference sequence).

The rearrangement joins TRBV30 to TRBJ1-2, with D maybe TRBD1 (6 bases). The CDR3 has 14 amino acids. Germline V lookup: CDR1 GTSNPN, CDR2 SVGIG (reference sequence). The V end was cut by 3 bases, the J end by 5 bases, with 16 bases between. CDR3 DNA sequence: TGTGCCTGGAGACTCAGGGGCCGGGCATATGGCTACACCTTC. Residues: CAWRLRGRAYGYTF.